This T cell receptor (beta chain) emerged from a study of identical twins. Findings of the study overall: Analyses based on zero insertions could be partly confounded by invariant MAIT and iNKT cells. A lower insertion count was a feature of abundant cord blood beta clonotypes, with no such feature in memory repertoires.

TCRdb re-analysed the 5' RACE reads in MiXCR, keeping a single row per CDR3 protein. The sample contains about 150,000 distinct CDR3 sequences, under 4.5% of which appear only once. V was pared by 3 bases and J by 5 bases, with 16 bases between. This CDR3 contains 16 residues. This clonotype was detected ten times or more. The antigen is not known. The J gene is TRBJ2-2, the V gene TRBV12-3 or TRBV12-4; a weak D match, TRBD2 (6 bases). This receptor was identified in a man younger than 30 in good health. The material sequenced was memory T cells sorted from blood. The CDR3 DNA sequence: TGTGCCAGCAGTTTCGAGAACCGTGCGGGGACCGGGGAGCTGTTTTTT. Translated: CASSFENRAGTGELFF.